This T cell receptor beta chain was sequenced in a study of OX40 agonist ivuxolimab in advanced cancers. Looking at the study overall: Patients received ivuxolimab, an intravenous treatment, every 2 weeks at 0.01 to 10 mg/kg.

Study-level results: At 0.1 to 3.0 mg/kg, CD4+ and CD8+ blood T cells expanded clonally by week 6.

V shed 5 bases and J 4 bases; nucleotides not matched to a gene: 13. In germline, CDR1 is SGHNT, CDR2 YENEEA. The CDR3 contains 17 residues. Repertoires were generated with immunoSEQ multiplex PCR, while TCRdb's copy carries only in-frame clones and drops some. Here the sample spans approximately 50,000 clones, about nine tenths being singletons. On this clone: The target antigen is unknown.

Autoimmune disease history or systemic immunosuppression was exclusionary. Sequences were derived from CD4+ or CD8+ T cells sorted from blood, sampled in a trial of the OX40 agonist ivuxolimab. The sequence was collected from an adult with an advanced solid tumor such as melanoma, head and neck, liver or kidney cancer. This chain uses TRBV11-3 with TRBJ2-1, with 8 bases lining up with TRBD2. The CDR3 here is CASSAFPQRERYNEQFF. Here the CDR3 DNA reads TGTGCCAGCAGCGCCTTTCCTCAGCGGGAGAGGTACAATGAGCAGTTCTTC.